The 13 T cell receptor beta chains below were found in one sample sequenced in a study of T cell responses to AZD1222 COVID-19 vaccine. Assay: immunoSEQ multiplex PCR; the TCRdb copy retains only in-frame clones and omits some. The sample includes about 47,000 clones, approximately 80% of them seen just once. Sequenced material: peripheral blood, taken on day 0 of MenACWY control vaccination. All receptors come from an adult in good health.

This clone was counted only a few times. The chain is built from TRBV6-1 and TRBJ1-4; unclear D gene. The CDR3 is 12 residues long. Trimming removed 2 bases from V and 7 bases from J, with 5 bases in between. The V gene's germline CDR1 is MNHNS and CDR2 SASEGT. CDR3 region: CASSELSEKLFF. In DNA, the CDR3 is TGTGCCAGCAGTGAACTCAGTGAAAAACTGTTTTTT.

Of note for this clone: Since the CDR3 does not end with the conserved phenylalanine or tryptophan, this likely comes from a read error. It is unclear where the CDR3 begins or ends on the DNA, so no DNA is shown, and the CDR3 is as TCRdb lists it. The chain couples TRBV5-4 to TRBJ2-7; the table's D call TRBD2 went unverified against the DNA. Counting both end residues, the CDR3 totals 11 amino acids. Germline values: CDR1 SGHNT, CDR2 YYREEE (reference sequence). This CDR3 reads CASSVGGGVYG.

This chain joins TRBV6-5 and TRBJ1-2; a possible D gene is TRBD1 (5 bases). V was cut by 7 bases and J by 7 bases, with 19 bases left in between. Germline V lookup: CDR1 MNHEY, CDR2 SVGAGI. The CDR3 extends over 14 amino acids. The chain's CDR3 is CASTVKWGPAGYTF. Written as DNA, the CDR3 is TGTGCCAGCACCGTAAAATGGGGACCAGCTGGCTACACCTTC.

The rearrangement uses TRBV2 and TRBJ2-6; 9 bases line up with TRBD1. CDR1 and CDR2 from the germline V gene are SNHLY and FYNNEI. The length of the CDR3 is 17 residues. Trimming took 6 bases from V and 2 from J; bases not matched to a gene: 8. CDR3 DNA: TGTGCCAGCAGACCCGGGACAGGGCCGGCTGGGGCCAACGTCCTGACTTTC. Translated, it gives CASRPGTGPAGANVLTF.

This clone was picked up one time. The chain links TRBV7-9 to TRBJ2-1; D might be TRBD2 (7 bases). V lost 4 bases and J lost 12, with 19 bases in between. The CDR3 covers 14 residues. Germline CDR1 and CDR2: SEHNR and FQNEAQ (reference sequence). The CDR3 here is CASSSRGGEMGQFF. CDR3 DNA sequence: TGTGCCAGCAGCTCCAGGGGAGGGGAGATGGGGCAGTTCTTC.

The rearrangement links TRBV28 to TRBJ1-2; D might be TRBD1 (6 bases). The CDR3 covers 13 residues. From germline, CDR1 is MDHEN and CDR2 SYDVKM. Deletions cut 5 bases from V and 7 bases from J, with 14 bases between. DNA for the CDR3: TGTGCCAGCAGTCTCCCCAACAGGGTTGGCTACACCTTC. It encodes CASSLPNRVGYTF.

This clone was found a few times. The rearrangement links TRBV6-5 to TRBJ1-6, with D tentatively TRBD1 (6 bases). This CDR3 comprises 16 residues. Germline V gene lookup returns CDR1 MNHEY and CDR2 SVGAGI. Trimming removed 4 bases at V and 9 bases at J, with 19 bases between. The CDR3 is CASSSLRSEGGSPLHF. For the CDR3, the DNA is TGTGCCAGCAGTTCTCTGCGGTCTGAAGGGGGTTCACCCCTCCACTTT.

The chain combines TRBV5-1 with TRBJ2-5, with 15 bases aligning to TRBD2. This CDR3 region has 17 residues. Germline V gene data show CDR1 as SGHRS and CDR2 as YFSETQ. V dropped 2 bases and J dropped 4; count of bases not matched to a gene: 6. CDR3 in amino acids: CASSLGLAGGPVETQYF. CDR3 DNA sequence: TGCGCCAGCAGCTTAGGACTAGCGGGGGGGCCGGTAGAGACCCAGTACTTC.

This clone has only a few counts. The chain uses TRBV15 and TRBJ2-1; TRBD2 aligns across 10 bases. CDR1 LNHNV and CDR2 YYDKDF come from the germline V gene (reference sequence). The ends lost 5 bases at V and 2 bases at J; junction bases unmatched: 3. This CDR3 spans 15 amino acids. In nucleotides, the CDR3 is TGTGCCACCAGCCCCGGACTAGCGGCCTACAATGAGCAGTTCTTC. Its protein is CATSPGLAAYNEQFF.

This chain links TRBV18 with TRBJ2-7; possible D gene TRBD1, 6 bases. There are 14 residues in the CDR3. The V gene's germline CDR1 is KGHSH and CDR2 LQKENI. V was clipped by 3 bases and J by 5 bases, with 14 bases between them. In DNA, the CDR3 is TGTGCCAGCTCACCCCAGGGGAAGGGAAACGAGCAGTACTTC. It encodes CASSPQGKGNEQYF.

V is TRBV7-6 and J is TRBJ2-1; 14 bases line up with TRBD2. V was pared by 5 bases and J by 7 bases, with 10 bases of the junction left unmatched. From germline, CDR1 is SGHVS and CDR2 FNYEAQ. This CDR3 spans 17 amino acids. CDR3 sequence reads: CASSAFGTSGSRNEQFF. The CDR3 nucleotides read TGTGCCAGCAGCGCATTCGGGACTAGCGGGAGTAGGAATGAGCAGTTCTTC.

The rearrangement links TRBV9 to TRBJ2-1; 9 bases align to TRBD1. The germline gives CDR1 SGDLS, CDR2 YYNGEE. CDR3 size: 18 residues. V was clipped by 0 bases and J by 7 bases; unmatched bases: 14. The CDR3 DNA reads TGTGCCAGCAGCGTAGGGGCACACCACAGGGGGCTGGGGAATGAGCAGTTCTTC. Translation: CASSVGAHHRGLGNEQFF.

The chain links TRBV11-2 to TRBJ1-5; D unresolved. This CDR3 is built from 13 residues. Looked up from germline, CDR1 is SGHAT and CDR2 is FQNNGV. V was trimmed by 1 base and J by 5 bases, leaving 6 bases between them. The CDR3 nucleotides read TGTGCCAGCAGCTTAGCCAGTTATCAGCCCCAGCATTTT. It yields the protein CASSLASYQPQHF.